The 4 T cell receptor beta chains presented below share a single source sample, sequenced in a study of blood T cell repertoires in COVID-19. The method was immunoSEQ multiplex PCR; TCRdb's version includes in-frame clones alone and lacks a portion of them. The table has over 200,000 clones, over 75% seen once. The sample was peripheral blood. All receptors derive from a man aged 35-49 years with active or convalescent COVID-19.

This chain joins TRBV7-2 and TRBJ2-7; D not certain. The length of the CDR3 is 13 residues. From germline, CDR1 is SGHTA and CDR2 FQGNSA. The V gene lost 0 bases and the J gene lost 5 bases, with 8 bases spanning the gap. CDR3 in DNA: TGTGCCAGCAGCTTAGCAGAGGTCCACGAGCAGTACTTC. Residues: CASSLAEVHEQYF.

This chain connects TRBV4-1 to TRBJ1-2; 7 nucleotides agree with TRBD1. V shed 4 bases, J shed 3 bases, and the junction held 8 bases outside the gene matches. Germline V gene sequence: CDR1 MGHRA, CDR2 YSYEKL. The CDR3 has 15 amino acids. CDR3 nucleotide sequence: TGCGCCAGCAGCCCCGAGGGGGCGAGGGACTATGGCTACACCTTC. This translates into CASSPEGARDYGYTF.

This chain connects TRBV5-1 to TRBJ2-1; 8 bases agree with TRBD1. The CDR3 covers 14 residues. V trimming: 4 bases; J trimming: 7 bases; junction bases outside the gene matches: 7. Looked up from germline, CDR1 is SGHRS and CDR2 is YFSETQ. The CDR3 coding sequence is TGCGCCAGCAGCCTGGGGGGACAGGCAAATGAGCAGTTCTTC. Protein product: CASSLGGQANEQFF.

The CDR3 reads CASGHGPEAFF. The CDR3 region has the DNA TGTGCCAGCGGACACGGACCTGAAGCTTTCTTT. This sequence joins TRBV7-6 and TRBJ1-1; possibly TRBD1 for D (5 bases). Germline V gives CDR1 SGHVS, CDR2 FNYEAQ. V lost 8 bases and J lost 6, with 10 bases in between. The CDR3 is 11 residues long.